This entry concerns a single T cell receptor (beta chain). The entry originates in a study of PD-L1 blockade in urothelial cancer. CDR3 length: 15 amino acids. From germline, CDR1 is WNHNN and CDR2 SYGVQD (reference sequence). Trimming took 4 bases from V and 5 from J; bases not matched to a gene: 7. Time point in this sample: pretreatment peripheral blood. The assay was immunoSEQ multiplex PCR, and TCRdb's table has in-frame clones only and misses some. The table lists about 38,000 clones, around four fifths of them singletons. This receptor was identified in a man at least 80 years old with urothelial cancer. The V and J genes are TRBV10-1 and TRBJ2-5; 10 nucleotides agree with TRBD2. Sequencing used PBMCs, obtained around atezolizumab (anti-PD-L1) treatment. In DNA form, the CDR3 reads TGCGCCAGCAGTGTTCACCTAGCGGGAGTGGAGACCCAGTACTTC. This translates into CASSVHLAGVETQYF.